Below, 5 T cell receptor beta chains from the same sample are listed, as sequenced in a study of T cells in Graves' hyperthyroidism and ophthalmopathy. Researchers amplified the TCR beta CDR3 regions from RNA transcripts. Using the HTBI primer set, a first-round RT-PCR was run on the TCR CDR3. In TCRdb, the multiplex PCR reads were re-called with MiXCR into one record per CDR3 protein. The data show roughly 280,000 distinct CDR3 sequences, about a sixth seen once. Sequenced material: blood. These receptors all stem from a woman aged 55-69 years with Graves' ophthalmopathy.

This clonotype has ten or more counts. CDR3 sequence reads: CASSPSRDSEQYF. In DNA form, the CDR3 reads TGTGCCAGCAGCCCTTCTAGGGACTCCGAGCAGTACTTC. The V and J genes are TRBV7-2 and TRBJ2-7, with D possibly matching TRBD2 (6 bases). The V gene lost 5 bases and the J gene lost 6 bases, with 14 bases spanning the gap. Germline-derived CDR1 and CDR2 are SGHTA and FQGNSA. CDR3 size: 13 residues.

The gene calls are TRBV5-1 and TRBJ2-5, with unresolved D. Germline V gene sequence: CDR1 SGHRS, CDR2 YFSETQ. The V gene lost 4 bases and the J gene lost 0 bases, with 16 bases spanning the gap. The CDR3 covers 16 residues. This chain's CDR3 is CASSLDGNLYQETQYF. CDR3 in DNA: TGCGCCAGCAGCCTCGACGGAAACCTATACCAAGAGACCCAGTACTTC.

The chain's CDR3 is CASSSLGRDRGRRNYGYTF. DNA of the CDR3: TGTGCCAGCAGCTCTCTCGGGAGGGACAGGGGACGTCGTAACTATGGCTACACCTTC. The J gene is TRBJ1-2, the V gene TRBV11-3, with TRBD1 matching 10 bases. The germline CDR1 and CDR2 sequences are SGHNT and YENEEA. CDR3 length: 19 amino acids. J was trimmed by 1 base and V by 4 bases; bases with no gene match: 15. Full variable domain (remainder filled in from reference TRBV11-3 and TRBJ1-2): EAGVVQSPRYKIIEKKQPVAFWCNPISGHNTLYWYLQNLGQGPELLIRYENEEAVDDSQLPKDRFSAERLKGVDSTLKIQPAELGDSAVYLCASSSLGRDRGRRNYGYTFGSGTRLTVV.

Many counts were recorded for this clonotype. The V gene is TRBV3-1, the J gene TRBJ1-3; no reliable D call. The CDR3 runs to 14 residues. Looked up from germline, CDR1 is LGHDT and CDR2 is YNNKEL (reference sequence). V was clipped by 3 bases and J by 0 bases, with 6 bases between them. CDR3 DNA: TGTGCCAGCAGCCAGTCCCACTCTGGAAACACCATATATTTT. This sequence encodes CASSQSHSGNTIYF.

In its sample, this clonotype was seen many times. The chain has TRBV20-1 and TRBJ1-2; no definite D call. Germline CDR1 and CDR2: DFQATT and SNEGSKA (reference sequence). V was trimmed by 4 bases and J by 2 bases, leaving 5 bases between them. The CDR3 covers 11 residues. This chain's CDR3 is CSANLNYGYTF. The CDR3 region has the DNA TGCAGTGCTAATTTGAACTATGGCTACACCTTC.